The 14 T cell receptor beta chains below were found in one sample sequenced in a study of blood T cell repertoires in COVID-19. Here immunoSEQ multiplex PCR was the method, and the copy in TCRdb shows in-frame clones only, minus some. Seen here are roughly 93,000 clones, over 70% observed once, and the top ten hold more than 0.85%. The sample comprised peripheral blood. The receptor set was obtained from a human donor in a cohort sampled during active COVID-19.

This chain connects TRBV19 to TRBJ2-1; 14 bases are a match to TRBD2. The V segment lost 6 bases and the J segment 5 bases; nucleotides outside the gene matches: 18. The germline V gene encodes CDR1 LNHDA and CDR2 SQIVND (reference sequence). The CDR3 covers 20 residues. Here the CDR3 reads CASRTPNPGLAGDRHNEQFF. CDR3 sequence (DNA): TGTGCCAGTAGGACCCCCAATCCGGGACTAGCGGGAGATCGTCACAATGAGCAGTTCTTC.

This clone was seen a few times. The V call is TRBV19, the J call TRBJ1-4; the match to TRBD1 covers 10 bases. Germline lookup yields CDR1 LNHDA and CDR2 SQIVND (reference sequence). CDR3 length: 15 residues. Trimming took 5 bases from V and 8 from J; bases not matched to a gene: 8. The CDR3 sequence is CASSSAGTGEEKLFF. The CDR3 region has the DNA TGTGCCAGTAGTTCCGCCGGGACAGGGGAGGAAAAACTGTTTTTT. The entire variable domain, with the rest obtained from reference TRBV19 and TRBJ1-4, is as follows: DGGITQSPKYLFRKEGQNVTLSCEQNLNHDAMYWYRQDPGQGLRLIYYSQIVNDFQKGDIAEGYSVSREKKESFPLTVTSAQKNPTAFYLCASSSAGTGEEKLFFGSGTQLSVL.

This chain links TRBV6-5 with TRBJ2-2; no clear D. Germline V gene data show CDR1 as MNHEY and CDR2 as SVGAGI. The CDR3 is 14 residues long. Trimming took 1 base from V and 0 from J, leaving 3 bases between them. Written as DNA, the CDR3 is TGTGCCAGCAGTTACTTTACGAACACCGGGGAGCTGTTTTTT. It codes for CASSYFTNTGELFF.

The rearrangement uses TRBV6-1 and TRBJ1-5; D is undetermined. Trimming took off 3 bases at V and 0 bases at J, with 6 bases between the two ends. Germline V CDR1 and CDR2: MNHNS, SASEGT. There are 14 residues in the CDR3. The CDR3 reads CASSDFYSNQPQHF. The CDR3 DNA reads TGTGCCAGCAGTGATTTTTATAGCAATCAGCCCCAGCATTTT.

The rearrangement joins TRBV27 to TRBJ2-7; possibly TRBD2 for D (5 bases). Trimming took 5 bases from V and 5 from J, leaving 10 bases between them. The germline CDR1 and CDR2 sequences are MNHEY and SMNVEV (reference sequence). The CDR3 extends over 12 amino acids. The chain's CDR3 is CASSPRGNEQYF. The CDR3 DNA sequence: TGTGCCAGCAGTCCCCGGGGTAACGAGCAGTACTTC.

V and J are TRBV28 and TRBJ2-7; D perhaps matches TRBD2 (5 bases). The V end lost 6 bases, the J end lost 4 bases, and 16 bases lay between the germline ends. The CDR3 length is 14 residues. Per germline, CDR1 MDHEN and CDR2 SYDVKM. DNA for the CDR3: TGTGCCAGCAGCTCTAGCAATCGGGTTTACGAGCAGTACTTC. It encodes CASSSSNRVYEQYF.

Only a few counts were recorded for this clone. J is TRBJ2-1 and V is TRBV19, with 10 bases matching TRBD2. The V and J ends lost 5 bases and 5 bases, in that order; junction bases with no gene match: 3. This CDR3 is 14 amino acids long. The germline V gene encodes CDR1 LNHDA and CDR2 SQIVND (reference sequence). CDR3 DNA sequence: TGTGCCAGTAGTTGGACTAGCGGTAACAATGAGCAGTTCTTC. It codes for CASSWTSGNNEQFF.

The chain is built from TRBV7-3 and TRBJ2-1; 8 bases line up with TRBD2. CDR1 SGHTA and CDR2 FQGTGA come from the germline V gene. V was pared by 4 bases and J by 10 bases, with 18 bases of the junction left unmatched. The CDR3 has 17 residues. CDR3 bases: TGTGCCAGCAGCTCCGATAGCGGGGCCGATCTTATAGAGGAGCAGTTCTTC. Translated, it gives CASSSDSGADLIEEQFF.

This clone was counted between two and nine times. This chain uses TRBV7-8 with TRBJ1-4, with D perhaps matching TRBD1 (6 bases). V lost 1 base and J 4 bases, leaving 13 bases between the germline ends. The CDR3 totals 16 residues. CDR1 is SGHVS, CDR2 FQNEAQ, per germline. CDR3: CASSLGTGRLNEKLFF. The CDR3 DNA follows: TGTGCCAGCAGCTTAGGAACAGGGCGACTTAATGAAAAACTGTTTTTT.

CDR3 DNA sequence: TGTGCCAGCTCGGGGGATGGTAGCAATCAGCCCCAGCATTTT. Translating it yields CASSGDGSNQPQHF. The chain carries TRBV27 and TRBJ1-5; possible D gene TRBD1, 5 bases. V was clipped by 8 bases and J by 0 bases, with 11 bases between them. CDR1 and CDR2 from the germline V gene are MNHEY and SMNVEV (reference sequence). This CDR3 comprises 14 residues.

The chain employs TRBV5-4 and TRBJ2-1, with 8 bases fitting TRBD2. In germline, CDR1 is SGHNT, CDR2 YYREEE (reference sequence). The CDR3 runs to 17 residues. V lost 4 bases, J lost 6 bases, and 15 bases stayed unmatched. The CDR3 bases are TGTGCCAGCAGCCCCTTGACTAGCGCGAGCTCGGGCAATGAGCAGTTCTTC. It translates to CASSPLTSASSGNEQFF.

The count of this clone is one. V gene TRBV3-1 (or the pseudogene TRBV3-2) combines with J gene TRBJ2-3; no clear D. This CDR3 has 12 amino acids. Germline CDR1 reads LGHDT; CDR2 reads YNNKEL (reference sequence). Deletions cut 4 bases from V and 6 bases from J, with 8 bases between. CDR3 in DNA: TGTGCCAGCAGCCCCGCGTGGGATACGCAGTATTTT. Translating it yields CASSPAWDTQYF.

The V call is TRBV5-1, the J call TRBJ2-2; D is ambiguous. The V gene's germline CDR1 is SGHRS and CDR2 YFSETQ. The ends were cut back, 7 bases at V and 4 bases at J, with 8 bases in the middle. The CDR3 is 12 residues long. This CDR3 is CASYHGTGELFF. DNA for the CDR3: TGCGCCAGCTACCACGGCACCGGGGAGCTGTTTTTT.

The V and J genes are TRBV7-6 and TRBJ2-1, with 9 nucleotides matching TRBD2. The CDR3 runs to 16 residues. The germline CDR1 and CDR2 sequences are SGHVS and FNYEAQ. The V segment lost 5 bases and the J segment 2 bases; nucleotides outside the gene matches: 7. CDR3 nucleotide sequence: TGTGCCAGCAGCCTGCGGACTAGCGCAACCTACAATGAGCAGTTCTTC. Translating gives CASSLRTSATYNEQFF.